Below are 21 T cell receptor beta chains sequenced from a single sample in a study of T cell responses to AZD1222 COVID-19 vaccine. The protocol was immunoSEQ multiplex PCR, while the TCRdb copy is restricted to in-frame clones and leaves out a portion. The sample yields 130,000 to 150,000 clones, just over 90% seen once. Sequenced here: peripheral blood, sampled on day 0 of AZD1222 vaccination. The receptor source for this set is an adult in good health.

The chain is built from TRBV19 and TRBJ2-7; weak D call: TRBD2 (6 bases). The V gene's germline CDR1 is LNHDA and CDR2 SQIVND (reference sequence). The V end lost 11 bases, the J end lost 3 bases, and 17 bases lay between the germline ends. The CDR3 has 13 residues. The chain's CDR3 is CAGPCGEVYEQYF. In nucleotides, the CDR3 is TGTGCCGGACCTTGCGGGGAGGTCTACGAGCAGTACTTC.

As for this clone: One end of the junction does not line up with germline, which may come from a read error. This sequence joins TRBV7-7 and TRBJ2-7; TRBD2 matches at 8 bases. The CDR3 has 14 residues. Per germline, CDR1 SSHAT and CDR2 FNYEAQ (reference sequence). The CDR3 region has the DNA TGTGCTAGCAGCTCTGGAGCGGGAGACACCGAGCAGTACTTC. Translation gives CASSSGAGDTEQYF.

CDR3 region: CASSLGQTPQPQHF. The CDR3 nucleotides are TGTGCCAGCAGTCTGGGACAGACGCCTCAGCCCCAGCATTTT. This chain links TRBV2 with TRBJ1-5, with TRBD1 matching 7 bases. Germline values: CDR1 SNHLY, CDR2 FYNNEI. This CDR3 comprises 14 residues. V was clipped by 5 bases and J by 6 bases; unmatched bases: 7.

This chain links TRBV19 with TRBJ2-3; unclear D gene. Per the germline V gene, CDR1 is LNHDA and CDR2 is SQIVND (reference sequence). V was clipped by 3 bases and J by 6 bases, with 4 bases between them. CDR3 size: 11 residues. The CDR3 spells CASSIGDTQYF. The CDR3 nucleotides are TGTGCCAGTAGTATTGGGGATACGCAGTATTTT.

In the case of this clone: In the same sample, other DNA sequences code for this CDR3. The chain uses TRBV10-3 and TRBJ2-1; D is unclear. Trimming stripped 2 bases from V and 6 bases from J, with 5 bases between. This CDR3 region has 12 residues. Germline CDR1 and CDR2: ENHRY and SYGVKD. As DNA, the CDR3 is TGTGCCATCAGTGAGCGTAGCAATGAGCAGTTCTTC. It yields the protein CAISERSNEQFF.

The chain uses TRBV5-4 and TRBJ2-1; D is undetermined. The V gene's germline CDR1 is SGHNT and CDR2 YYREEE (reference sequence). This CDR3 contains 11 residues. V lost 5 bases and J lost 7, with 7 bases in between. CDR3 coding DNA: TGTGCCAGCAGTAACGGAAATGAGCAGTTCTTC. It is translated as CASSNGNEQFF.

This rearrangement joins TRBV7-9 to TRBJ1-1; D is uncertain. V was shortened by 5 bases and J by 1 base, with 8 bases between the two germline ends. The CDR3 has 13 residues. Germline V gives CDR1 SEHNR, CDR2 FQNEAQ (reference sequence). The CDR3 coding sequence is TGTGCCAGCAGCGGCCTTAGGAACACTGAAGCTTTCTTT. It specifies CASSGLRNTEAFF.

The chain links TRBV7-2 to TRBJ1-2; TRBD1 is a possible D gene (5 bases). The CDR3 runs to 16 residues. V lost 1 base to trimming and J lost 8 bases, with 20 bases between them. CDR1 is SGHTA, CDR2 FQGNSA, per germline. CDR3 residues: CASSLGGAGTASGYTF. CDR3 nucleotides: TGTGCCAGCAGCTTAGGAGGGGCCGGGACCGCGTCCGGCTACACCTTC.

This clone was detected once. The rearrangement uses TRBV27 and TRBJ2-7; D not resolved. The CDR3 totals 15 residues. Germline V gives CDR1 MNHEY, CDR2 SMNVEV (reference sequence). V was pared by 6 bases and J by 3 bases, with 18 bases between. CDR3 DNA: TGTGCCAGCAGGGGTTACGAGTGGCCAGGCTACGAGCAGTACTTC. Translated, it gives CASRGYEWPGYEQYF.

DNA for the CDR3: TGTGCCAGCTCACCAACGGCTAGCGGGAGTCGGGCCTACGAGCAGTACTTC. Its protein is CASSPTASGSRAYEQYF. J is TRBJ2-7 and V is TRBV18; TRBD2 matches at 10 bases. The germline CDR1 and CDR2 sequences are KGHSH and LQKENI. The CDR3 length is 17 residues. V trimming: 2 bases; J trimming: 2 bases; junction bases outside the gene matches: 9. Using reference TRBV18 and TRBJ2-7 for the parts outside the CDR3, the full variable domain is NAGVMQNPRHLVRRRGQEARLRCSPMKGHSHVYWYRQLPEEGLKFMVYLQKENIIDESGMPKERFSAEFPKEGPSILRIQQVVRGDSAAYFCASSPTASGSRAYEQYFGPGTRLTVT.

This chain links TRBV4-2 with TRBJ2-1, with unresolved D. The CDR3 has 13 amino acids. V was pared by 3 bases and J by 9 bases, with 12 bases between. CDR1 and CDR2 from the germline V gene are LGHNA and YNFKEQ. The CDR3 DNA follows: TGTGCCAGCAGCCAGTTTAAGGCTAGTGAGCAGTTCTTC. Its translation: CASSQFKASEQFF.

The J gene is TRBJ1-1, the V gene TRBV7-3, with D perhaps TRBD1 (5 bases). The germline gives CDR1 SGHTA, CDR2 FQGTGA. The CDR3 runs 13 residues. V lost 5 bases and J 2 bases, leaving 9 bases between the germline ends. CDR3 residues: CASSAQGNTEAFF. CDR3 bases: TGTGCCAGCAGCGCGCAGGGTAACACTGAAGCTTTCTTT.

The rearrangement uses TRBV6-1 and TRBJ2-1, with D possibly TRBD2 on 5 matching bases. The V and J ends lost 2 bases and 7 bases respectively, with 9 bases between them. CDR3 length equals 13 residues. The V gene's germline CDR1 is MNHNS and CDR2 SASEGT. Here the CDR3 reads CASSERGWNEQFF. As DNA, the CDR3 is TGTGCCAGCAGTGAACGGGGATGGAATGAGCAGTTCTTC.

The rearrangement uses TRBV6-5 and TRBJ1-5; 8 nucleotides align to TRBD1. The CDR3 consists of 15 residues. The V gene's germline CDR1 is MNHEY and CDR2 SVGAGI. V gave up 5 bases and J gave up 2 bases; unmatched junction bases: 5. The CDR3 region is CASSQGAEGNQPQHF. DNA of the CDR3: TGTGCCAGCAGTCAGGGGGCTGAGGGCAATCAGCCCCAGCATTTT.

The rearrangement joins TRBV5-1 to TRBJ1-1; 8 positions agree with TRBD1. V lost 2 bases and J lost 4; bases outside the gene matches: 1. CDR1 and CDR2 (germline): SGHRS, YFSETQ. The CDR3 runs to 13 residues. CDR3 region: CASSFTGGTEAFF. As DNA, the CDR3 is TGCGCCAGCAGCTTTACAGGGGGCACTGAAGCTTTCTTT.

CDR3 nucleotide sequence: TGTGCCAGCAGTTACTCGATAGGGACCAACTATGGCTACACCTTC. This codes for CASSYSIGTNYGYTF. The gene calls are TRBV6-5 and TRBJ1-2; D perhaps matches TRBD1 (5 bases). The CDR3 contains 15 residues. In germline, CDR1 is MNHEY, CDR2 SVGAGI. The germline V and J ends were trimmed by 0 bases and 2 bases, with 10 bases remaining between them.

CDR3 DNA: TGTGCCAGCAGCCTAGCGGGAGGTCCCTACGAGCAGTACTTC. Amino acid sequence: CASSLAGGPYEQYF. The genes are TRBV28 and TRBJ2-7; the match to TRBD2 covers 11 bases. After removal of 6 bases from V and 2 bases from J, the junction contained 3 bases not matched to a gene. Germline V gene sequence: CDR1 MDHEN, CDR2 SYDVKM. The CDR3 is 14 amino acids.

This sequence joins TRBV5-4 and TRBJ1-4; 10 nucleotides match TRBD1. The CDR3 length is 15 residues. Germline lookup yields CDR1 SGHNT and CDR2 YYREEE (reference sequence). J lost 6 bases, V lost 4 bases, and 6 bases had no gene match. The CDR3 region has the DNA TGTGCCAGCAGCGGGGGACAGGGGCGAGATGAAAAACTGTTTTTT. Protein sequence: CASSGGQGRDEKLFF.

The chain combines TRBV30 with TRBJ1-5, with a possible D match to TRBD1 (5 bases). V lost 1 base, J lost 6 bases, and 10 bases lay in between. The CDR3 is 13 amino acids. Germline CDR1 GTSNPN, CDR2 SVGIG (reference sequence). CDR3 coding DNA: TGTGCCTGGAGTGGGCAGGGAAGTCAGCCCCAGCATTTT. It is translated as CAWSGQGSQPQHF.

Regarding this clone: The junction and the germline gene differ at one end; a read error may be behind it. This chain links TRBV10-1 with TRBJ2-1; possibly TRBD1 or TRBD2 for D (5 bases each). Germline V gene data show CDR1 as WNHNN and CDR2 as SYGVQD (reference sequence). This CDR3 comprises 16 residues. CDR3 nucleotide sequence: TGCACCAGCAGTGAAGTAGAACGGGGCCCTACGGTTGAGCAGTTCTTC. Translating gives CTSSEVERGPTVEQFF.

The rearrangement joins TRBV6-5 to TRBJ2-7; 14 nucleotides agree with TRBD2. The ends lost 10 bases at V and 6 bases at J; junction bases unmatched: 8. Germline V CDR1 and CDR2: MNHEY, SVGAGI. The CDR3 runs 14 residues. CDR3 residues: CATRLAGGQGEQYF. The DNA of the CDR3 is TGTGCCACCCGACTAGCGGGGGGGCAGGGCGAGCAGTACTTC.